The rows below give T cell receptor beta chains drawn from one sample of a study of blood T cell repertoires in COVID-19. Assay used: immunoSEQ multiplex PCR; TCRdb lists only in-frame clones, some missing. The table records 95,000 to 120,000 clones, 88% of them present only once. Sequenced input: peripheral blood. The source of these receptors is a woman in her sixties or seventies who had recovered from COVID-19. CDR3s include the opening cysteine and the closing phenylalanine or tryptophan. D genes are given only for firm matches. For some rows the clone size is stated as once, few or many, or as a class when expanded; others skip it.

v_gene	j_gene	d_gene	abundance	CDR3nt	CDR3aa
TRBV10-3	TRBJ2-3	NA	NA	TGTGCCATCAGGTCATCCACAGATACGCAGTATTTT	CAIRSSTDTQYF
TRBV11-2	TRBJ2-5	NA	NA	TGTGCCAGCAGCTTAGATCCCCGGGGGGCAGCACAAGAGACCCAGTACTTC	CASSLDPRGAAQETQYF
TRBV19	TRBJ2-1	NA	NA	TGTGCCAGTAGTCCCCGGGACACTGAGTTGGAGCAGTTCTTC	CASSPRDTELEQFF
TRBV28	TRBJ1-5	TRBD1	NA	TGTGCCAGCAGTCCCGACAGGGGGAATTATCAGCCCCAGCATTTT	CASSPDRGNYQPQHF
TRBV6-6	TRBJ1-2	NA	NA	TGTGCCAGCAGTTACTCGACAGAATCCTATGGCTACACCTTC	CASSYSTESYGYTF
TRBV6-6	TRBJ2-1	TRBD2	once	TGCGCGGGGGGCCCCGGGTACAATGAGCAGTTCTTC	CAGGPGYNEQFF
TRBV7-2	TRBJ2-7	TRBD2	NA	TGTGCCAGCAGCCCGACTAGCGGGGCCTCCTACGAGCAGTACTTC	CASSPTSGASYEQYF
TRBV19	TRBJ2-6	NA	NA	TGTGCCAGTACCGGAGCGAGCCTGTCTGGGGCCAACGTCCTGACTTTC	CASTGASLSGANVLTF
TRBV2	TRBJ2-5	TRBD2	NA	TGTGCCAGCAATGAACTAGCGGGAGTGCTCGGGCAAGAGACCCAGTACTTC	CASNELAGVLGQETQYF
TRBV19	TRBJ1-5	NA	NA	TGTGCCAGTAGTCCCAGGGGTGGCGGGCAGCCCCAGCATTTT	CASSPRGGGQPQHF
TRBV6-2/TRBV6-3	TRBJ1-1	TRBD1	NA	TGTGCCAGCAGTTACTACACCGGGACAGGGGCCCGTCCCACTGAAGCTTTCTTT	CASSYYTGTGARPTEAFF
TRBV5-1	TRBJ2-3	NA	NA	TGCGCCAGCCGAAGACTAGGCGTCACAGATACGCAGTATTTT	CASRRLGVTDTQYF
TRBV18	TRBJ1-3	NA	NA	TGTGCCAGCTCACCACGTGGCCAGTTTGTGGCTGACACCATATATTTT	CASSPRGQFVADTIYF
TRBV2	TRBJ2-3	NA	NA	TGTGCCAGCAGTTCCGGGGGAGATACGCAGTATTTT	CASSSGGDTQYF
TRBV18	TRBJ2-7	TRBD1	NA	TGTGCCAGCTCAGCGGGACAGGGGAACCACGAGCAGTACTTC	CASSAGQGNHEQYF
TRBV7-2	TRBJ2-1	TRBD2	NA	TGTGCCAGCAGCTCCCCTAGCGGGGCCTACAATGAGCAGTTCTTC	CASSSPSGAYNEQFF
TRBV6-2/TRBV6-3	TRBJ2-6	TRBD2	NA	TGTGCCAGCAGCCCCATACCGGGACTAGCGGGAGTCGGGGCCAACGTCCTGACTTTC	CASSPIPGLAGVGANVLTF
TRBV29-1	TRBJ2-7	NA	once	TGCAGCGTTGAGGGCAGCTACGAGCAGTACTTC	CSVEGSYEQYF
TRBV7-8	TRBJ2-3	TRBD2	once	TGTGCCAGCATCCGACTAGCGGGGCCCCCCACAGATACGCAGTATTTT	CASIRLAGPPTDTQYF
TRBV6-5	TRBJ1-1	TRBD1	NA	TGTGCCAGCAGGAAAACAGGGGGCGCCGGTGGCGCTTTCTTT	CASRKTGGAGGAFF
TRBV30	TRBJ2-3	NA	NA	TGTGCCTGGTGGGACTCAAGTACGCAGTATTTT	CAWWDSSTQYF
TRBV7-2	TRBJ2-2	NA	NA	TGTGCCAGCAGTCGCGGACTGGGGTCCGGGGAGCTGTTTTTT	CASSRGLGSGELFF
TRBV7-8	TRBJ1-5	NA	NA	TGTGCCAGCAGCTTAGCAACAGGTTTCAATCAGCCCCAGCATTTT	CASSLATGFNQPQHF
TRBV28	TRBJ2-2	NA	NA	TGTGCCAGCAGTTTAGGGCAGGGGCGCACCGGGGAGCTGTTTTTT	CASSLGQGRTGELFF
TRBV7-9	TRBJ1-1	NA	NA	TGTGCCAGCAGCTTATATGAGGACACTGAAGCTTTCTTT	CASSLYEDTEAFF
TRBV18	TRBJ1-2	TRBD1	NA	TGTGCCAGCTCACCTTGGGTAGATCCGGGACAGGGGAATGGCTACACCTTC	CASSPWVDPGQGNGYTF
TRBV9	TRBJ1-1	NA	NA	TGTGCCAGCAGCGTGGGAGTCAGGCGGGGCACTGAAGCTTTCTTT	CASSVGVRRGTEAFF
TRBV29-1	TRBJ1-2	NA	once	TGCAGCGTGATGACAGTCAAGGATGGCTACACCTTC	CSVMTVKDGYTF
TRBV6-6	TRBJ1-3	TRBD1	NA	TGTGCCAGCAGTAGGGACAGGGGCCCCGGAAACACCATATATTTT	CASSRDRGPGNTIYF
TRBV4-3	TRBJ2-7	TRBD2	NA	TGCGCCAGCAGCCAAGGAAGCGGGGGGGGTCTGGAAGAGCAGTACTTC	CASSQGSGGGLEEQYF
TRBV6-5	TRBJ2-7	NA	NA	TGTGCCAGCAGTTACCCAGGAACCTACGAGCAGTACTTC	CASSYPGTYEQYF
TRBV7-9	TRBJ2-1	NA	NA	TGTGCCAGCAGCTTAGGGGCAGGGGGGTTCTTTTACAATGAGCAGTTCTTC	CASSLGAGGFFYNEQFF
TRBV11-3	TRBJ2-5	TRBD1	NA	TGTGCCAGCAGCTCGGGACAGAACGAACAAGAGACCCAGTACTTC	CASSSGQNEQETQYF
TRBV6-4	TRBJ2-7	NA	NA	TGTGCCAGCAGTGACACCCGGGACTCGCTAATCTACGAGCAGTACTTC	CASSDTRDSLIYEQYF
TRBV7-2	TRBJ2-7	TRBD2	NA	TGTGCCAGCAGCTTACCCCGGACTAGCGGGAGCTACGAGCAGTACTTC	CASSLPRTSGSYEQYF
TRBV6-2/TRBV6-3	TRBJ2-2	TRBD1	NA	TGTGCCAGCAGTCTCACAGGGGGCCACACCGGGGAGCTGTTTTTT	CASSLTGGHTGELFF
TRBV18	TRBJ2-7	NA	once	TGTGCCAGCTCCATGGGAGGCTACGAGCAGTACTTC	CASSMGGYEQYF
TRBV5-1	TRBJ1-5	NA	NA	TGCGCCAGCAGCTCGGATCCCGGGAAATCCAGCGGGCCCCAGCATTTT	CASSSDPGKSSGPQHF
TRBV6-5	TRBJ2-7	NA	NA	TGTGCCAGCAGGATTTACAGGCAGGTCTCCTACGAGCAGTACTTC	CASRIYRQVSYEQYF
TRBV19	TRBJ1-5	TRBD1	NA	TGTGCCAGCAACCGCCGGGACAGGGGGAATCAGCCCCAGCATTTT	CASNRRDRGNQPQHF
TRBV7-2	TRBJ2-5	TRBD1	NA	TGTGCCAGCAGAAAAGGCAGGGGGCAAGAGACCCAGTACTTC	CASRKGRGQETQYF
TRBV2	TRBJ2-7	TRBD1	NA	TGTGCCAGCAGTCTCTCAGGGGGCGGTCTTTACGAGCAGTACTTC	CASSLSGGGLYEQYF
TRBV4-3	TRBJ2-7	TRBD2	NA	TGCGCCAGCAGCCTAGGGACTAGCGGAACCTACGAGCAGTACTTC	CASSLGTSGTYEQYF
TRBV5-1	TRBJ2-3	TRBD2	few	TGCGCCAGCAGCAACTCCGGGGGGGATACGCAGTATTTT	CASSNSGGDTQYF
TRBV13	TRBJ2-3	TRBD2	NA	TGTGCCAGCAGCCCCCGGGGGGAGGGCACAGATACGCAGTATTTT	CASSPRGEGTDTQYF
TRBV9	TRBJ2-3	NA	NA	TGTGCCAGCAGCCCGTTTCTCGCGAGCACAGATACGCAGTATTTT	CASSPFLASTDTQYF
TRBV7-9	TRBJ1-4	NA	NA	TGTGCCAGCAGCTTAGGATTTGGGGAGGAAAAACTGTTTTTT	CASSLGFGEEKLFF
TRBV3-1/TRBV3-2	TRBJ2-1	NA	once	TGTGCCAGCAGCCACTCTCGCGCCCTCTACAATGAGCAGTTCTTC	CASSHSRALYNEQFF
TRBV7-2	TRBJ2-3	TRBD1	once	TGTGCCAGCAGCCACTGGGGACAGGGTGGAGATACGCAGTATTTT	CASSHWGQGGDTQYF
TRBV9	TRBJ1-5	NA	NA	TGTGCCAGCAGCGTTGTGATGGAGTGTGGTTTATGCAATCAGCCCCAGCATTTT	CASSVVMECGLCNQPQHF
TRBV4-1	TRBJ2-6	TRBD1	few	TGCGCCAGCAGCCGGATCACAGGGGACGCGGGGGCCAACGTCCTGACTTTC	CASSRITGDAGANVLTF
TRBV6-5	TRBJ1-2	TRBD1	once	TGTGCCAGCACTCGACAGGGGGGAAACTATGGCTACACCTTC	CASTRQGGNYGYTF
TRBV28	TRBJ2-7	TRBD1	NA	TGTGCCAGCATCCCGGGACAGGGTTCTTACGAGCAGTACTTC	CASIPGQGSYEQYF